This T cell receptor (beta chain) came from a study of radiation and T cells in renal cell carcinoma. The study's findings and limits: From baseline, blood top tumor clonotypes peaked at 2 weeks post-radiation.

Comments on this clone: Its target is unknown.

Assay: immunoSEQ multiplex PCR; the TCRdb copy retains only in-frame clones and omits some. The sample records 140,000 or so clones, 70% to 90% being singletons. The time point: baseline pretreatment blood. Treatment defined: 15 Gy SBRT to primary tumor, nephrectomy 4 weeks later. After SBRT, blood was collected at 2 and 4 weeks, plus baseline. The tumor was a clear cell renal cell carcinoma. This TCR was recovered from a woman aged 45-60 years with renal cell carcinoma. This material consisted of blood, taken from a patient whose treatment included radiotherapy and nephrectomy.

This chain's CDR3 is CASSPGRSANEKLFF. CDR3 nucleotide sequence: TGTGCCAGCTCACCAGGGAGGAGTGCTAATGAAAAACTGTTTTTT. The chain uses TRBV18 and TRBJ1-4; no firm D call. Germline V gives CDR1 KGHSH, CDR2 LQKENI. Trimming removed 2 bases at V and 3 bases at J, with 10 bases between. The CDR3 totals 15 residues.